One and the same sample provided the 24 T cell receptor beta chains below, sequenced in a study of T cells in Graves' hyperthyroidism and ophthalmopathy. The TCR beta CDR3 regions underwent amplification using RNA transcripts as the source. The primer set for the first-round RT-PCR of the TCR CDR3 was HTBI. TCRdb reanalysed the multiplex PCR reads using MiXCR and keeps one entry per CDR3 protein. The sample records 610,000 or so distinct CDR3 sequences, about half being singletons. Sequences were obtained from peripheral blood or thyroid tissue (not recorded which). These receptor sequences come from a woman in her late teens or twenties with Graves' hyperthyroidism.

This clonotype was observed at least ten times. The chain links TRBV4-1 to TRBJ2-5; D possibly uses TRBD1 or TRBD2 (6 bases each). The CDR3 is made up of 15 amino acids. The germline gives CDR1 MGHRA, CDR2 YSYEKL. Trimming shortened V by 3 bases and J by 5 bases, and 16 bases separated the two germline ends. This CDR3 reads CASSQEGVLRETQYF. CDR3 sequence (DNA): TGCGCCAGCAGCCAGGAGGGGGTATTGAGGGAGACCCAGTACTTC.

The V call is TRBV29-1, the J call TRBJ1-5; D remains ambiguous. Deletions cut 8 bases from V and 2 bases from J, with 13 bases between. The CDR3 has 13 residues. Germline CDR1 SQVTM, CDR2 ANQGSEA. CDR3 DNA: TGCAGCATAGCAGGAGAGGGCAATCAGCCCCAGCATTTT. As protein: CSIAGEGNQPQHF. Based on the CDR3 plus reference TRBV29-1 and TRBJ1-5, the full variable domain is SAVISQKPSRDICQRGTSLTIQCQVDSQVTMMFWYRQQPGQSLTLIATANQGSEATYESGFVIDKFPISRPNLTFSTLTVSNMSPEDSSIYLCSIAGEGNQPQHFGDGTRLSIL.

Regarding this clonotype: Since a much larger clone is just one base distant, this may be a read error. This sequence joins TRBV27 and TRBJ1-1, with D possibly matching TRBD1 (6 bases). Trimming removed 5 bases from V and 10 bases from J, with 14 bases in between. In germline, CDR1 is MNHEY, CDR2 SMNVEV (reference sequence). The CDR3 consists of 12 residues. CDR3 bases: TGTGCCAGCAGTCCCGGGGGCTATAGAGCTTTCTTT. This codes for CASSPGGYRAFF.

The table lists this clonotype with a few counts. CDR3 in DNA: TGCGCCAGCAGCTCGACAGGGTTCGAGACCCAGTACTTC. Translated, it gives CASSSTGFETQYF. The chain recombines TRBV5-1 with TRBJ2-5, with 7 bases aligning to TRBD1. Unmatched junction bases numbered 4, after V lost 3 bases and J lost 5 bases. There are 13 residues in the CDR3. Per germline, CDR1 SGHRS and CDR2 YFSETQ.

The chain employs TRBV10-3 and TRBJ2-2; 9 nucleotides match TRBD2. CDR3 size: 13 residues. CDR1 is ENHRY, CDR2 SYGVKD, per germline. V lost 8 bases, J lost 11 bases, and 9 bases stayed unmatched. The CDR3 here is CAIEAGGSYELFF. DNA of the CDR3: TGTGCCATCGAAGCGGGAGGCTCCTACGAGCTGTTTTTT.

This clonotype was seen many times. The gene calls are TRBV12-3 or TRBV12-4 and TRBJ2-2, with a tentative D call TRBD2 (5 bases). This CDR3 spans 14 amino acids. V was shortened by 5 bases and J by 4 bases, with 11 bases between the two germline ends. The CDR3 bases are TGTGCCAGCAGTCTACTGAGCGGCACCGGGGAGCTGTTTTTT. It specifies CASSLLSGTGELFF.

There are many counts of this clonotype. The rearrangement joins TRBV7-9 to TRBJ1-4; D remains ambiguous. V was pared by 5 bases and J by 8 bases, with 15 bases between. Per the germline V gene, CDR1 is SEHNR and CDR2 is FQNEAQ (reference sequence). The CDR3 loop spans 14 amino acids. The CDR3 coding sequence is TGTGCCAGCAGCACAAGAGGGCCGCGGGAAAAACTGTTTTTT. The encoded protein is CASSTRGPREKLFF. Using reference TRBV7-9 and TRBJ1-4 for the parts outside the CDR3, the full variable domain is DTGVSQNPRHKITKRGQNVTFRCDPISEHNRLYWYRQTLGQGPEFLTYFQNEAQLEKSRLLSDRFSAERPKGSFSTLEIQRTEQGDSAMYLCASSTRGPREKLFFGSGTQLSVL.

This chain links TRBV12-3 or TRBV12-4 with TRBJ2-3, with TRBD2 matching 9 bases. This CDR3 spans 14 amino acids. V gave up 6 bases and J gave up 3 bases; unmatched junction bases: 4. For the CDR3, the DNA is TGTGCCAGCAGGTTCACTAGCGGGACAGATACGCAGTATTTT. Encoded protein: CASRFTSGTDTQYF.

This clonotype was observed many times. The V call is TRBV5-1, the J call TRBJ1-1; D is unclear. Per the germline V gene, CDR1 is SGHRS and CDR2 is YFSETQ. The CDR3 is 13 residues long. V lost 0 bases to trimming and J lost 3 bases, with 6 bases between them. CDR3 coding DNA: TGCGCCAGCAGCTTGGGACAATACACTGAAGCTTTCTTT. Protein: CASSLGQYTEAFF. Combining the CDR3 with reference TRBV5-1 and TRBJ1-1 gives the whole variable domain KAGVTQTPRYLIKTRGQQVTLSCSPISGHRSVSWYQQTPGQGLQFLFEYFSETQRNKGNFPGRFSGRQFSNSRSEMNVSTLELGDSALYLCASSLGQYTEAFFGQGTRLTVV.

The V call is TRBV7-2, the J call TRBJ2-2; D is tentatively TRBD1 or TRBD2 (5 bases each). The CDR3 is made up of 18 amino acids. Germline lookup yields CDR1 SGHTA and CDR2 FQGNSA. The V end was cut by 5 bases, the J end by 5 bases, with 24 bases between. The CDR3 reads CASSQERRLWDPTGELFF. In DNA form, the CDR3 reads TGTGCCAGCAGCCAAGAGAGGAGACTTTGGGACCCGACCGGGGAGCTGTTTTTT.

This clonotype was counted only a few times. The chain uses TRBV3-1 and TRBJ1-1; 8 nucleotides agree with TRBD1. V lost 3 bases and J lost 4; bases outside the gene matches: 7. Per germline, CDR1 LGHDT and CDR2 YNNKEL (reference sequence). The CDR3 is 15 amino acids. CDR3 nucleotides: TGTGCCAGCAGCCATGGACAGGGCTGGGGCACTGAAGCTTTCTTT. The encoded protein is CASSHGQGWGTEAFF.

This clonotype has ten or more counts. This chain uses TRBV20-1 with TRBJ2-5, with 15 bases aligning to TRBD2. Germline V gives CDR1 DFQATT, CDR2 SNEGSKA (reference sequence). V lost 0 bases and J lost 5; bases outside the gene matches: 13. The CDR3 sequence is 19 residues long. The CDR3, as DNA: TGCAGTGCTAGAGATCTTACCCCCGGACTAGCGGGAGGGAGGGAGACCCAGTACTTC. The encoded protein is CSARDLTPGLAGGRETQYF.

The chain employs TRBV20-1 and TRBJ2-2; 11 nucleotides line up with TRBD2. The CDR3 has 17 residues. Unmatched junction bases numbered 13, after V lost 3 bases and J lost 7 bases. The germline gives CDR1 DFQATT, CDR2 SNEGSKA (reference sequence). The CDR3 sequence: CSARPPTSGGRIGELFF. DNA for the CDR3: TGCAGTGCTAGGCCTCCCACTAGCGGGGGTAGGATCGGGGAGCTGTTTTTT.

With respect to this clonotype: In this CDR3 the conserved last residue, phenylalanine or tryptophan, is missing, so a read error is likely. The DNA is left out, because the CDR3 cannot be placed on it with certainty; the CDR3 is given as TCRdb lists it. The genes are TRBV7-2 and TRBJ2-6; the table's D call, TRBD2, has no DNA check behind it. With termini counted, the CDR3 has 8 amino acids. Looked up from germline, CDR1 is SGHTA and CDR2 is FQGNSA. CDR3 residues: CASSYRAS.

CDR3 region: CASSQPTGGGYTF. CDR3 coding DNA: TGTGCCAGCAGCCAACCGACAGGCGGGGGCTACACCTTC. This chain links TRBV6-1 with TRBJ1-2; D might be TRBD1 (6 bases). Trimming shortened V by 6 bases and J by 8 bases, and 16 bases separated the two germline ends. The CDR3 runs 13 residues. The V gene's germline CDR1 is MNHNS and CDR2 SASEGT.

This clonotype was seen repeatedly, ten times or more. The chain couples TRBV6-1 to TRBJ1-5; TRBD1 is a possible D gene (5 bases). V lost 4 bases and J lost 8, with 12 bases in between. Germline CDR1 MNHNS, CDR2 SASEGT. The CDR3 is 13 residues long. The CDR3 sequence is CASSVQGSEPQHF. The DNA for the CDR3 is TGTGCCAGCAGTGTGCAGGGATCGGAGCCCCAGCATTTT.

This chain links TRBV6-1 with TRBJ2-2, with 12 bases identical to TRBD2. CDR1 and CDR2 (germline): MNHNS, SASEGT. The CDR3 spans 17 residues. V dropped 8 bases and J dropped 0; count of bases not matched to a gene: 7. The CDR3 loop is CASWGTSGPPNTGELFF. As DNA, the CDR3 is TGTGCCAGCTGGGGGACTAGCGGGCCTCCGAACACCGGGGAGCTGTTTTTT.

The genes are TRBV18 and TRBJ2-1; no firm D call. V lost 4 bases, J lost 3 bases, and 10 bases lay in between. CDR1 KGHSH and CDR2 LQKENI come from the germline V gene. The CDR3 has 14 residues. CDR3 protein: CASSREAYYNEQFF. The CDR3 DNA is TGTGCCAGCTCACGAGAGGCGTACTACAATGAGCAGTTCTTC.

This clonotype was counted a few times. CDR3 coding DNA: TGCGCCAGCAGCTCCGACTTTACGGAGCAGTACTTC. This encodes CASSSDFTEQYF. This rearrangement joins TRBV5-1 to TRBJ2-7; unclear D gene. V lost 3 bases and J 7 bases, leaving 11 bases between the germline ends. The CDR3 spans 12 residues. Per the germline V gene, CDR1 is SGHRS and CDR2 is YFSETQ.

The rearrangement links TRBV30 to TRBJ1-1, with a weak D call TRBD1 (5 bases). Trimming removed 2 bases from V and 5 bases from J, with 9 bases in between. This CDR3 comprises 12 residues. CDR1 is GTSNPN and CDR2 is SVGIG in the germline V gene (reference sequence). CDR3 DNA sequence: TGTGCCTGGAGTAACAGGATAACTGAAGCTTTCTTT. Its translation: CAWSNRITEAFF.

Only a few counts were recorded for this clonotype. The CDR3 sequence: CASTAGTEAFF. CDR3 DNA sequence: TGTGCCAGTACAGCCGGGACTGAAGCTTTCTTT. The chain uses TRBV19 and TRBJ1-1; D gene unclear. In germline, CDR1 is LNHDA, CDR2 SQIVND (reference sequence). The ends were cut back, 7 bases at V and 5 bases at J, with 8 bases in the middle. CDR3 length: 11 amino acids.

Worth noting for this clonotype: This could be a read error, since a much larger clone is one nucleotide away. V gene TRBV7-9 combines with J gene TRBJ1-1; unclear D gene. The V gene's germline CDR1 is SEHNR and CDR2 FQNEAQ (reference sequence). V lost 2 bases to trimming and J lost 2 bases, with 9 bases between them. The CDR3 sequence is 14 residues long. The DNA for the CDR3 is TGTGCCAGCAGCTTAAAAGGACCTAACACTGAAGCTTTCTTT. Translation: CASSLKGPNTEAFF.

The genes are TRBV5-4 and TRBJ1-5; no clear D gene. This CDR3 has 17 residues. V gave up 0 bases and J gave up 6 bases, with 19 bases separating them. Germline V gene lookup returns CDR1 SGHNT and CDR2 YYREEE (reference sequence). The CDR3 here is CASSLVGGAEGTQPQHF. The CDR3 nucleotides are TGTGCCAGCAGCTTGGTAGGCGGCGCGGAGGGAACTCAGCCCCAGCATTTT.

As DNA, the CDR3 is TGTGCCACCAGCAGAGATGGACCGGGACAGGGGGCATCTGGGGCCAACGTCCTGACTTTC. Its translation is CATSRDGPGQGASGANVLTF. The J gene is TRBJ2-6, the V gene TRBV15, with 12 bases that match TRBD1. The V gene end was trimmed by 0 bases and the J gene end by 1 base; junction bases not matched to a gene: 7. The CDR3 runs 20 residues. CDR1 is LNHNV and CDR2 is YYDKDF in the germline V gene (reference sequence).